The present entry profiles one T cell receptor beta chain with its context. Its antigen is undetermined. TCR beta CDR3 regions were amplified from RNA transcripts. Following a first-round RT-PCR that used HTBI primers, a second-round multiplex PCR was carried out. TCRdb re-called the multiplex PCR reads with MiXCR, one entry per CDR3 protein. The sample holds over a million distinct CDR3 sequences, about two fifths seen once. This sample is part of a study of Graves' ophthalmopathy and Graves' hyperthyroidism. General study findings and limits: Built on 13 signatures, a model told ophthalmopathy apart from stable hyperthyroidism with approximately 85% sensitivity and approximately 80% specificity.

Each hyperthyroidism patient was newly diagnosed, with under 2 months' duration, and aged 18 to 65. There are 15 residues in the CDR3. Trimming stripped 10 bases from V and 6 bases from J, with 25 bases between. CDR1 ENHRY and CDR2 SYGVKD come from the germline V gene. Sequenced sample: peripheral blood or thyroid tissue (not recorded which). The rearrangement links TRBV10-3 to TRBJ2-7; the D gene could be TRBD1 or TRBD2 (6 bases each). This receptor was obtained from an adult man with Graves' hyperthyroidism. CDR3 sequence (DNA): TGTGCCAGCAGGGGAACGGGGGCTTTTGGTTCCGAGCAGTACTTC. Its protein is CASRGTGAFGSEQYF.